A single sample is the source of the 22 T cell receptor beta chains below, sequenced in a study of control samples from healthy donors and cancer patients (dated by TCRdb to about 2020). The method behind the library was the immunoSEQ multiplex PCR assay. This is the immuneACCESS table as TCRdb keeps it, with only in-frame sequences that have V and J called. A part of the clones is gone; compared with another copy, unresolved V genes explain less than half, and the rest is unexplained. The sample table records roughly 370,000 clones; 90% of these occur just once. Over 5.5% of the sample rests with the top ten. Sequenced sample: PBMCs. These receptors were collected from a man aged 40-50 years with head and neck cancer.

The CDR3 DNA sequence: TGTGCCAGCAGTTTAGGCCAGGGCTACACTGAAGCTTTCTTT. Translating gives CASSLGQGYTEAFF. The chain combines TRBV27 with TRBJ1-1, with a tentative D call TRBD1 (5 bases). The CDR3 spans 14 residues. CDR1 and CDR2 from the germline V gene are MNHEY and SMNVEV (reference sequence). V dropped 2 bases and J dropped 3 bases, with 10 bases sitting between them.

The CDR3 coding sequence is TGTGCCATTGGGGGGACAGCCTCCACTGAAGCTTTCTTT. This sequence encodes CAIGGTASTEAFF. V usage is TRBV19 and J usage is TRBJ1-1; 7 bases align to TRBD1. The V and J ends lost 10 bases and 4 bases, in that order; junction bases with no gene match: 9. Germline-derived CDR1 and CDR2 are LNHDA and SQIVND (reference sequence). This CDR3 spans 13 amino acids.

The genes are TRBV28 and TRBJ2-2; D perhaps matches TRBD1 (6 bases). Germline CDR1 is MDHEN and CDR2 is SYDVKM. This CDR3 is 17 amino acids long. Trimming shortened V by 6 bases and J by 4 bases, and 21 bases separated the two germline ends. The CDR3: CASSPNRWTALTGELFF. For the CDR3, the DNA is TGTGCCAGCAGCCCAAACAGGTGGACAGCCCTCACCGGGGAGCTGTTTTTT.

V usage is TRBV19 and J usage is TRBJ2-3; possibly TRBD1 for D (5 bases). Trimming removed 5 bases at V and 7 bases at J, with 16 bases between. This CDR3 is 14 amino acids long. Germline CDR1 and CDR2: LNHDA and SQIVND (reference sequence). CDR3 protein: CASSPKTVVNTQYF. The CDR3 region has the DNA TGTGCCAGTAGTCCAAAGACAGTAGTAAATACGCAGTATTTT.

The chain employs TRBV6-1 and TRBJ1-2, with 11 bases fitting TRBD1. This CDR3 is built from 15 residues. Trimming removed 3 bases from V and 3 bases from J; junction bases left unmatched: 3. Germline CDR1 is MNHNS and CDR2 is SASEGT. Here the CDR3 DNA reads TGTGCCAGCAGTGAGCGGGACAGGGGGGACTATGGCTACACCTTC. Protein product: CASSERDRGDYGYTF.

This clone was recorded only once. The genes are TRBV5-1 and TRBJ2-3, with 7 positions matching TRBD1. The CDR3 totals 17 residues. Germline V gives CDR1 SGHRS, CDR2 YFSETQ. Trimming at V came to 6 bases and at J to 4 bases, leaving 17 bases not matched to a gene. The chain's CDR3 is CASTLGTGAPTPDTQYF. The CDR3 DNA follows: TGCGCCAGCACCCTTGGTACAGGGGCCCCCACTCCAGATACGCAGTATTTT.

This clone was detected only once. In DNA, the CDR3 is TGTGCCAGCAGCGTTTATATGGACACTGAAGCTTTCTTT. Translation gives CASSVYMDTEAFF. This chain joins TRBV7-9 and TRBJ1-1; no reliable D call. Trimming pared 5 bases from V and 3 bases from J, leaving 10 bases between. The CDR3 has 13 amino acids. CDR1 and CDR2 from the germline V gene are SEHNR and FQNEAQ (reference sequence).

With respect to this clone: The junction does not match germline at one end; this may be a read error. This CDR3 is CAITELPSGGGEHYF. The CDR3 coding sequence is TGTGCCATCACTGAGTTACCTAGCGGGGGAGGTGAGCACTACTTC. V usage is TRBV10-3 and J usage is TRBJ2-7, with 10 bases lining up with TRBD2. This CDR3 has 15 amino acids. Germline CDR1 reads ENHRY; CDR2 reads SYGVKD.

The V and J genes are TRBV6-1 and TRBJ2-7; D possibly corresponds to TRBD2 (5 bases). CDR1 is MNHNS and CDR2 is SASEGT in the germline V gene. The CDR3 spans 15 residues. V was trimmed by 2 bases and J by 3 bases, leaving 14 bases between them. The CDR3 DNA sequence: TGTGCCAGCAGTGAAATAGGACTCACAAACTACGAGCAGTACTTC. Protein sequence: CASSEIGLTNYEQYF.

The rearrangement joins TRBV11-2 to TRBJ2-3, with D tentatively TRBD1 or TRBD2 (5 bases each). This CDR3 contains 15 residues. V lost 4 bases and J 2 bases, leaving 13 bases between the germline ends. Germline V CDR1 and CDR2: SGHAT, FQNNGV. This chain's CDR3 is CASSSAGTLTDTQYF. DNA of the CDR3: TGTGCCAGCAGCTCAGCCGGGACCCTCACAGATACGCAGTATTTT.

The chain combines TRBV19 with TRBJ2-7; tentatively, D is TRBD1 (6 bases). The CDR3 is 14 amino acids. Trimming left V 3 bases short and J 2 bases short, with 11 bases between. Germline CDR1 is LNHDA and CDR2 is SQIVND (reference sequence). CDR3 protein: CASSIRQGPYEQYF. CDR3 coding DNA: TGTGCCAGTAGTATCAGGCAGGGGCCCTACGAGCAGTACTTC.

This clone was counted between two and nine times. The rearrangement links TRBV29-1 to TRBJ1-2, with 12 bases aligning to TRBD1. The CDR3 extends over 13 amino acids. V dropped 4 bases and J dropped 7; count of bases not matched to a gene: 4. Germline V CDR1 and CDR2: SQVTM, ANQGSEA. CDR3 sequence reads: CSVVGQGAGGYTF. The CDR3 bases are TGCAGCGTTGTGGGACAGGGGGCAGGTGGCTACACCTTC.

The chain couples TRBV24-1 to TRBJ2-5, with no clear D. CDR3 length equals 12 residues. From germline, CDR1 is KGHDR and CDR2 SFDVKD. Trimming took off 7 bases at V and 3 bases at J, with 8 bases between the two ends. The CDR3 sequence is CATSTEKETQYF. The DNA of the CDR3 is TGTGCCACCAGCACCGAGAAAGAGACCCAGTACTTC.

The gene calls are TRBV19 and TRBJ1-4; no clear D. Germline CDR1 is LNHDA and CDR2 is SQIVND (reference sequence). The CDR3 runs to 12 residues. Trimming removed 9 bases from V and 7 bases from J, with 12 bases in between. The CDR3 sequence is CASLHRGEKLFF. For the CDR3, the DNA is TGTGCCAGCCTACACCGGGGTGAAAAACTGTTTTTT.

This clone occurred once. The V and J genes are TRBV19 and TRBJ2-3; 7 nucleotides line up with TRBD1. Losses at the gene ends were 4 bases for V and 5 bases for J; bases not matched to a gene: 6. The CDR3 loop spans 14 amino acids. Germline loops: CDR1 LNHDA, CDR2 SQIVND (reference sequence). CDR3 amino acids: CASSTGQSVDTQYF. DNA of the CDR3: TGTGCCAGTAGTACGGGACAGAGTGTAGATACGCAGTATTTT.

The chain links TRBV6-2 or TRBV6-3 to TRBJ1-1, with a possible D match to TRBD1 (5 bases). Germline V CDR1 and CDR2: MNHEY, SVGEGT. V lost 0 bases and J lost 5, with 10 bases in between. The CDR3 runs 14 residues. The CDR3 loop is CASSYSRAGTEAFF. The DNA of the CDR3 is TGTGCCAGCAGTTACTCCAGGGCGGGGACTGAAGCTTTCTTT.

The chain has TRBV2 and TRBJ2-7, with a weak D call TRBD2 (6 bases). The CDR3 has 18 residues. From germline, CDR1 is SNHLY and CDR2 FYNNEI. V shed 7 bases and J shed 1 base, with 26 bases lying between them. The CDR3: CASNPARVTRRGSYEQYF. Written as DNA, the CDR3 is TGTGCCAGCAATCCAGCCAGGGTCACCCGCCGGGGGTCCTACGAGCAGTACTTC.

Details on this clone: One end of the junction fails to match germline, which may point to a read error. The rearrangement uses TRBV5-6 and TRBJ1-1; the match to TRBD1 covers 7 bases. Germline CDR1 is SGHDT and CDR2 is YYEEEE. The CDR3 is made up of 13 amino acids. The chain's CDR3 is CANSLQGYPEAFF. The CDR3 DNA reads TGTGCCAACAGCTTACAGGGGTACCCTGAAGCTTTCTTT.

The V call is TRBV11-3, the J call TRBJ2-2, with D unclear. V was shortened by 1 base and J by 0 bases, with 6 bases between the two germline ends. CDR3 length equals 15 residues. From germline, CDR1 is SGHNT and CDR2 YENEEA. The CDR3 coding sequence is TGTGCCAGCAGCTTAGCAACCGCGAACACCGGGGAGCTGTTTTTT. Its translation is CASSLATANTGELFF.

This rearrangement joins TRBV7-3 to TRBJ2-1; D may be TRBD1 or TRBD2 (6 bases each). The CDR3 totals 19 residues. Germline V lookup: CDR1 SGHTA, CDR2 FQGTGA. V lost 1 base to trimming and J lost 0 bases, with 19 bases between them. CDR3: CASSLMGGLGGRSYNEQFF. The CDR3 coding sequence is TGTGCCAGCAGCTTAATGGGCGGGCTGGGGGGCCGCTCCTACAATGAGCAGTTCTTC.

The chain recombines TRBV9 with TRBJ2-3, with TRBD1 matching over 10 bases. The CDR3 spans 16 residues. Germline V gene lookup returns CDR1 SGDLS and CDR2 YYNGEE. J gave up 0 bases and V 0 bases, and 1 base lay outside the gene matches. This CDR3 reads CASSVGDRGSTDTQYF. CDR3 DNA sequence: TGTGCCAGCAGCGTAGGGGACAGGGGAAGCACAGATACGCAGTATTTT. The entire variable domain, with the rest obtained from reference TRBV9 and TRBJ2-3, is as follows: DSGVTQTPKHLITATGQRVTLRCSPRSGDLSVYWYQQSLDQGLQFLIQYYNGEERAKGNILERFSAQQFPDLHSELNLSSLELGDSALYFCASSVGDRGSTDTQYFGPGTRLTVL.

In this sample, this clone turned up once. Other DNA sequences from this sample encode an identical CDR3 as well. The chain uses TRBV5-1 and TRBJ1-4; a weak D match, TRBD1 (5 bases). This CDR3 spans 15 amino acids. Trimming pared 0 bases from V and 3 bases from J, leaving 9 bases between. Per germline, CDR1 SGHRS and CDR2 YFSETQ. The CDR3 nucleotides are TGCGCCAGCAGCTTGGAGTCAGGGCCTAATGAAAAACTGTTTTTT. Protein product: CASSLESGPNEKLFF.